The clone carrying this TCR beta chain was seen only a few times. As it was prepared, the TCRbeta library received unique molecular identifiers. TCRdb passed the PCR reads through MiXCR, listing each CDR3 protein once. Here the sample spans some 500,000 distinct CDR3 sequences, 32% being singletons. The record originates from a study of T-cell reconstitution after alpha-beta-depleted transplantation in children. CDR1 is SQVTM, CDR2 ANQGSEA, per germline. This CDR3 is 13 amino acids long. Trimming removed 1 base at V and 4 bases at J, with 7 bases between. This sample comprised PBMCs from the stem cell graft donor, obtained from the stem cell graft. This sequence joins TRBV29-1 and TRBJ2-2; unclear D gene. The source of this sequence is a human donor who donated a stem cell graft to a child with aplastic anemia. The CDR3 is CSVEGKTTGELFF. The CDR3 nucleotides read TGCAGCGTTGAAGGCAAAACCACCGGGGAGCTGTTTTTT.